What follows is one T cell receptor beta chain and its context. This specimen belongs to a study of blood T cell repertoires in COVID-19. Study-level information: T cells, B-cell-depleted T cells, or PBMCs provided the cDNA or gDNA that served as material.

Germline V gene lookup returns CDR1 SNHLY and CDR2 FYNNEI. The CDR3 is 13 residues long. Trimming shortened V by 7 bases and J by 3 bases, and 13 bases separated the two germline ends. Researchers sorted participants into cohorts using their self-reported clinical history. Two negative PCRs, clearance, or symptom resolution characterized the recovered Cohort 3 donors. Produced via immunoSEQ multiplex PCR; TCRdb's table is partial and in-frame only. The sample has roughly 290,000 clones; around 86% are singletons. This TCR came from a woman aged 40-49 years who had recovered from COVID-19. Specimen: PBMCs or T cells enriched from blood (not recorded which). The gene calls are TRBV2 and TRBJ2-7; D is possibly TRBD1 (6 bases). CDR3 bases: TGTGCCAGCACCGAACAGGGCTTCTACGAGCAGTACTTC. Residues: CASTEQGFYEQYF.